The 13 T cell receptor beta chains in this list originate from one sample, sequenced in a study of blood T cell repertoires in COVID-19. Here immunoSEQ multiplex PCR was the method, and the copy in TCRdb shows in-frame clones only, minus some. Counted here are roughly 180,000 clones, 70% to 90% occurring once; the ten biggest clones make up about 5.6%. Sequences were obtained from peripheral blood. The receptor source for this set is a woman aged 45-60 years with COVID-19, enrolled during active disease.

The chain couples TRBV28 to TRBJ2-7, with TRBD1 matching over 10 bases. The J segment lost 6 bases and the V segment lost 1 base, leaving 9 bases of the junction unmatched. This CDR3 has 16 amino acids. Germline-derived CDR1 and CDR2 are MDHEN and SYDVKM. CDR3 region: CASSLSGQGSKAEQYF. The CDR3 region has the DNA TGTGCCAGCAGTTTATCGGGACAGGGGTCGAAAGCCGAGCAGTACTTC.

CDR3 in DNA: TGCAGCGTTTCTACAGGGGGCGCCCCAGATACGCAGTATTTT. This encodes CSVSTGGAPDTQYF. The chain uses TRBV29-1 and TRBJ2-3, with 9 bases matching TRBD1. The CDR3 is made up of 14 amino acids. Germline V gives CDR1 SQVTM, CDR2 ANQGSEA. The trim removed 5 bases at V and 4 bases at J, leaving 7 bases unmatched.

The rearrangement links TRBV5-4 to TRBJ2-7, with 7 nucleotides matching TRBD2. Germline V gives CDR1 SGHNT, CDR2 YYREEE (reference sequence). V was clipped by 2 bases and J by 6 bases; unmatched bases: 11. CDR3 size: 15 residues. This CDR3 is CASSFGGESRREQYF. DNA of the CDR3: TGTGCCAGCAGCTTTGGGGGGGAGTCCCGTCGCGAGCAGTACTTC.

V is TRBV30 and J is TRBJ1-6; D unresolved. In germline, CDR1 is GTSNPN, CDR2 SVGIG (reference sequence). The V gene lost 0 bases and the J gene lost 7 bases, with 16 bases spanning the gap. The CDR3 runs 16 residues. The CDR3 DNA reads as TGTGCCTGGAGTGTTTTAGGAGGCGTGCGGAATTCACCCCTCCACTTT. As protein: CAWSVLGGVRNSPLHF. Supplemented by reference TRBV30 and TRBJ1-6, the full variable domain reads SQTIHQWPATLVQPVGSPLSLECTVEGTSNPNLYWYRQAAGRGLQLLFYSVGIGQISSEVPQNLSASRPQDRQFILSSKKLLLSDSGFYLCAWSVLGGVRNSPLHFGNGTRLTVT.

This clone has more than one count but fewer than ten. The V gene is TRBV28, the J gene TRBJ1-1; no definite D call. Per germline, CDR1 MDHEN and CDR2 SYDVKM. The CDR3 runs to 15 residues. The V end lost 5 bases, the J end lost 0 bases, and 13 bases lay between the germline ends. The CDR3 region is CASSPGSYLNTEAFF. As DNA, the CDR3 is TGTGCCAGCAGTCCGGGGAGCTATCTGAACACTGAAGCTTTCTTT.

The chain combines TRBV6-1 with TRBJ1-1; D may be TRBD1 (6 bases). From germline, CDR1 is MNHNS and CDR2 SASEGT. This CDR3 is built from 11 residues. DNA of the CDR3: TGTGCTGCAGGGGTGGGCACTGAAGCTTTCTTT. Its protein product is CAAGVGTEAFF.

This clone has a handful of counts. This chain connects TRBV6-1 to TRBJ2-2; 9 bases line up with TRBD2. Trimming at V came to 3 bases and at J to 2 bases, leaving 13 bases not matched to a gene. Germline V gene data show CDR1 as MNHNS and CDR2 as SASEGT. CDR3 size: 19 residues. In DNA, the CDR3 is TGTGCCAGCAGTGACCCGGAGCTAGCGGGGATAGAAAACACCGGGGAGCTGTTTTTT. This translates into CASSDPELAGIENTGELFF.

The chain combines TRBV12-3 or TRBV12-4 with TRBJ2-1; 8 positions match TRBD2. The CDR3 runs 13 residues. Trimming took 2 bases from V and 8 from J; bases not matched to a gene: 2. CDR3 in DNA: TGTGCCAGCAGTTTATTGCGGGGGGATGAGCAGTTCTTC. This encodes CASSLLRGDEQFF.

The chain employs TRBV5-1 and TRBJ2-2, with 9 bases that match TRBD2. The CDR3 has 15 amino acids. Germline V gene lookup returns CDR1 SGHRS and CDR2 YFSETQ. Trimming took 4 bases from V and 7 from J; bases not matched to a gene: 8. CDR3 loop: CASSVWGLADGELFF. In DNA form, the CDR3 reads TGCGCCAGCAGCGTGTGGGGACTAGCCGACGGGGAGCTGTTTTTT.

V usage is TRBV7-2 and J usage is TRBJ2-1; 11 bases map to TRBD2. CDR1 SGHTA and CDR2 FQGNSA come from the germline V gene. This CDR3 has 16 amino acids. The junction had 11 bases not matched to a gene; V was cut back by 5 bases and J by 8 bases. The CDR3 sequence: CASSPILAGVPHEQFF. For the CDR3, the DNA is TGTGCCAGCAGCCCTATACTAGCGGGGGTCCCACATGAGCAGTTCTTC.

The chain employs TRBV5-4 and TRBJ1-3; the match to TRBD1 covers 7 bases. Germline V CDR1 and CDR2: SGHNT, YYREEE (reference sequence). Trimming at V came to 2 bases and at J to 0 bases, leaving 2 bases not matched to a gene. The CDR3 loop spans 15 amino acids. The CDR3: CASSLDRASGNTIYF. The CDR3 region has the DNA TGTGCCAGCAGCTTAGACAGGGCCTCTGGAAACACCATATATTTT.

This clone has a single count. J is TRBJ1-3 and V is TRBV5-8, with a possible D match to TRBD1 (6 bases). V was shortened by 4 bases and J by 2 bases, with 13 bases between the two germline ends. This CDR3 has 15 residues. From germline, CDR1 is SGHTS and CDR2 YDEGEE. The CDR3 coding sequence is TGTGCCAGCAGCGCGGGGGCTAAGCCTGGAAACACCATATATTTT. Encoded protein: CASSAGAKPGNTIYF.

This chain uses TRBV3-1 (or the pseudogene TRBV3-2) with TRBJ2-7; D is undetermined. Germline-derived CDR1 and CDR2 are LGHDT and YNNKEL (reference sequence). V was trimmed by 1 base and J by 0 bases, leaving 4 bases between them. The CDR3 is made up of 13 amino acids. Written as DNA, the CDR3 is TGTGCCAGCAGCCAAGGTTACTCCTACGAGCAGTACTTC. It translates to CASSQGYSYEQYF.